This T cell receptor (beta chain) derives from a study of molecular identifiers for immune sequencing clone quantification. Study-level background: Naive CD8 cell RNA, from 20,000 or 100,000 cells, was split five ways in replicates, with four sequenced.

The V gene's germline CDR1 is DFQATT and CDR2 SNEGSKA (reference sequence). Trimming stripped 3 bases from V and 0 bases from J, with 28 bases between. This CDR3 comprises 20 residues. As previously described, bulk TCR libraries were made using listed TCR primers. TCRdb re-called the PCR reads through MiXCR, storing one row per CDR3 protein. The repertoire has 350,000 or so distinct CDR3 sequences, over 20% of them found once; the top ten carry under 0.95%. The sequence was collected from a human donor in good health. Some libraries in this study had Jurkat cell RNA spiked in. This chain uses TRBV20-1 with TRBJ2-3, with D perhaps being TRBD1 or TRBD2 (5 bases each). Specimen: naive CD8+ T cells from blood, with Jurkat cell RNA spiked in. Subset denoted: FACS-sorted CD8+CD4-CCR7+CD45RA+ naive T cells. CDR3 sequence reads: CSARSITSGREGRSTDTQYF. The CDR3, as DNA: TGCAGTGCTAGGTCTATAACTTCGGGAAGAGAGGGGAGAAGCACAGATACGCAGTATTTT.